This paragraph covers one T cell receptor (beta chain) sequence. Its specificity is unknown. Together with a sample-barcoded 5' primer, a J-beta primer mix was included in a second PCR lasting roughly 6 to 12 cycles. TCRdb re-derived calls from the 5' RACE reads in MiXCR, one entry per CDR3 protein. The data hold about 1.5 million distinct CDR3 sequences, with approximately 39% observed a single time. The data are from a study of blood T cells in healthy people across ages. Regarding the study as a whole: Because donor CMV status was unknown, expanded clonotype changes were possibly confounded.

The specimen was blood. This clonotype was obtained from a woman younger than 30 in good health.

In nucleotides, the CDR3 is TGTGCCAGCAGCTTAGCCCGTCAGGGGGGAGCTTTCTTT. Its protein product is CASSLARQGGAFF. The rearrangement uses TRBV11-2 and TRBJ1-1; TRBD1 matches at 7 bases. CDR3 length equals 13 residues. Germline CDR1 and CDR2: SGHAT and FQNNGV. V lost 1 base and J lost 10; bases outside the gene matches: 6.